The 30 T cell receptor beta chains in this list originate from one sample, sequenced in a study of long-term antiretroviral therapy in people with HIV (dated by TCRdb to the early 2020s). The immunoSEQ hsTCRB v3.0 assay was used at survey level resolution for TRB variable region sequencing. TCRdb mirrors the immuneACCESS table, restricted to in-frame sequences. Some clones are absent from its copies; in checked studies, under half trace to an unresolved V gene, and the reason for the others is unknown. Recorded for this sample are tens of thousands of clones; more than 80% of them occurred a single time. Together, the top ten hold less than 20% of the sample. The sequences come from unsorted PBMCs, collected 0.5 years before starting antiretroviral therapy. These receptors were taken from a man in his forties with HIV.

The V call is TRBV5-6, the J call TRBJ1-3, with a weak D call TRBD1 (6 bases). CDR1 is SGHDT, CDR2 YYEEEE, per germline. The ends were cut back, 2 bases at V and 0 bases at J, with 12 bases in the middle. The CDR3 contains 16 residues. The CDR3 nucleotides are TGTGCCAGCAGCTTCGGACAGTTTCTCTCTGGAAACACCATATATTTT. The encoded protein is CASSFGQFLSGNTIYF.

This sequence joins TRBV28 and TRBJ1-2; D gene unclear. V gave up 3 bases and J gave up 1 base, with 12 bases separating them. There are 15 residues in the CDR3. Germline lookup yields CDR1 MDHEN and CDR2 SYDVKM. The CDR3 region has the DNA TGTGCCAGCAGTTTGGGCCGGGAGATTAACTATGGCTACACCTTC. It translates to CASSLGREINYGYTF.

This chain joins TRBV4-2 and TRBJ1-4, with D possibly TRBD1 on 5 matching bases. This CDR3 is 16 amino acids long. Germline CDR1 LGHNA, CDR2 YNFKEQ. V was shortened by 0 bases and J by 11 bases, with 19 bases between the two germline ends. The CDR3 DNA follows: TGTGCCAGCAGCCAAGATGCGGCGCAGGGAGGGAAGAAACTGTTTTTT. This sequence encodes CASSQDAAQGGKKLFF.

The V and J genes are TRBV29-1 and TRBJ1-1; D is possibly TRBD1 (6 bases). With 5 bases removed from V and 3 bases from J, the gap between germline ends came to 13 bases. Per germline, CDR1 SQVTM and CDR2 ANQGSEA. The CDR3 extends over 13 amino acids. The CDR3 protein is CSVIQGLDTEAFF. The CDR3 DNA follows: TGCAGCGTTATACAGGGATTAGACACTGAAGCTTTCTTT.

The rearrangement links TRBV6-6 to TRBJ1-3; no clear D gene. V was clipped by 6 bases and J by 4 bases, with 13 bases between them. This CDR3 comprises 14 residues. Germline values: CDR1 MNHNY, CDR2 SVGAGI (reference sequence). The CDR3 is CASRPQEGGNTIYF. The CDR3 DNA reads as TGTGCCAGCAGACCCCAAGAGGGCGGAAACACCATATATTTT.

The chain combines TRBV6-6 with TRBJ1-2; 7 nucleotides align to TRBD1. Germline assignment: CDR1 MNHNY and CDR2 SVGAGI (reference sequence). V shed 2 bases and J 8 bases; nucleotides not matched to a gene: 5. CDR3 length: 13 residues. The CDR3 DNA follows: TGTGCCAGCAGTTACGGGACAGAGGACGGCTACACCTTC. It is translated as CASSYGTEDGYTF.

The chain couples TRBV14 to TRBJ2-7, with D perhaps TRBD1 (6 bases). CDR1 is SGHDN and CDR2 is FVKESK in the germline V gene. V lost 4 bases, J lost 0 bases, and 13 bases lay in between. The CDR3 is made up of 15 amino acids. In nucleotides, the CDR3 is TGTGCCAGCAGCCCTACAGGGAGTCCCTCCTACGAGCAGTACTTC. It specifies CASSPTGSPSYEQYF.

The chain carries TRBV7-8 and TRBJ1-1; a possible D gene is TRBD1 (5 bases). Trimming cost V 5 bases and J 1 base, with 8 bases left between them. This CDR3 has 13 amino acids. In germline, CDR1 is SGHVS, CDR2 FQNEAQ. The CDR3 region has the DNA TGTGCCAGCAGCGACAGCTCGAACACTGAAGCTTTCTTT. The encoded protein is CASSDSSNTEAFF. Combining the CDR3 with reference TRBV7-8 and TRBJ1-1 gives the whole variable domain GAGVSQSPRYKVAKRGQDVALRCDPISGHVSLFWYQQALGQGPEFLTYFQNEAQLDKSGLPSDRFFAERPEGSVSTLKIQRTQQEDSAVYLCASSDSSNTEAFFGQGTRLTVV.

V is TRBV15 and J is TRBJ2-3, with D perhaps TRBD1 (5 bases). The CDR3 contains 15 residues. Germline-derived CDR1 and CDR2 are LNHNV and YYDKDF (reference sequence). V was shortened by 3 bases and J by 9 bases, with 19 bases between the two germline ends. The DNA of the CDR3 is TGTGCCACCAGCAGCCGGACAACAGCCGCGTCCACGCAGTATTTT. Protein sequence: CATSSRTTAASTQYF. Full variable domain (rest looked up from reference TRBV15 and TRBJ2-3): DAMVIQNPRYQVTQFGKPVTLSCSQTLNHNVMYWYQQKSSQAPKLLFHYYDKDFNNEADTPDNFQSRRPNTSFCFLDIRSPGLGDTAMYLCATSSRTTAASTQYFGPGTRLTVL.

The chain couples TRBV7-9 to TRBJ2-7; D is unresolved. The CDR3 runs to 14 residues. Germline-derived CDR1 and CDR2 are SEHNR and FQNEAQ (reference sequence). V gave up 1 base and J gave up 1 base, with 8 bases separating them. In nucleotides, the CDR3 is TGTGCCAGCAGCTTAGGAAAGGGTTCCTACGAGCAGTACTTC. Its translation: CASSLGKGSYEQYF.

The CDR3 DNA reads as TGTGCCACCAGCAGAGATTTCGGACAGGGGGCCCACGAGCAGTACTTC. Its translation is CATSRDFGQGAHEQYF. The V call is TRBV15, the J call TRBJ2-7; 11 nucleotides match TRBD1. Germline V gives CDR1 LNHNV, CDR2 YYDKDF (reference sequence). Unmatched junction bases numbered 6, after V lost 0 bases and J lost 5 bases. This CDR3 comprises 16 residues.

This clone occurred once. The chain employs TRBV11-1 and TRBJ1-2, with D perhaps TRBD1 (5 bases). Germline CDR1 is SGHAT and CDR2 is FQDESV (reference sequence). The CDR3 sequence is 14 residues long. The V end lost 5 bases, the J end lost 1 base, and 11 bases lay between the germline ends. CDR3 sequence reads: CASSRDGDNYGYTF. DNA for the CDR3: TGTGCCAGCAGCCGGGACGGAGATAACTATGGCTACACCTTC.

Comment on this clone: At one end the junction does not follow the germline gene, possibly because of a read error. V is TRBV6-1 and J is TRBJ1-1; D not resolved. Germline CDR1 is MNHNS and CDR2 is SASEGT. This CDR3 region has 10 residues. CDR3 bases: TGTGCCAGCAGTGAAATCGTCAGCCGGTTT. This codes for CASSEIVSRF.

The genes are TRBV5-6 and TRBJ2-2; 12 bases map to TRBD2. The CDR3 has 17 residues. Germline lookup yields CDR1 SGHDT and CDR2 YYEEEE. Trimming took 3 bases from V and 2 from J; bases not matched to a gene: 5. The CDR3 coding sequence is TGTGCCAGCAGCTCCGGACTAGCGGGATACAACACCGGGGAGCTGTTTTTT. This translates into CASSSGLAGYNTGELFF.

The V gene is TRBV5-3, the J gene TRBJ1-1; 7 bases are shared with TRBD1. TRBV5-3 is sorted into the ORF group, with uncertain function. The V gene end was trimmed by 5 bases and the J gene end by 0 bases; junction bases not matched to a gene: 4. The CDR3 loop spans 14 amino acids. CDR3 protein: CARSRDSLNTEAFF. CDR3 in DNA: TGTGCCAGAAGTCGGGACAGCTTGAACACTGAAGCTTTCTTT.

This clone was recorded once. The V and J genes are TRBV4-3 and TRBJ1-2, with D perhaps matching TRBD1 (6 bases). The V gene lost 1 base and the J gene lost 4 bases, with 13 bases spanning the gap. The CDR3 runs to 15 residues. Per germline, CDR1 LGHNA and CDR2 YSLEER. The CDR3, as DNA: TGCGCCAGCAGCCAAGTAGGAAGGGGGTCCTATGGCTACACCTTC. Its translation: CASSQVGRGSYGYTF.

The V call is TRBV14, the J call TRBJ1-2, with D uncertain. Trimming pared 4 bases from V and 0 bases from J, leaving 9 bases between. CDR1 is SGHDN, CDR2 FVKESK, per germline. This CDR3 is built from 14 residues. DNA for the CDR3: TGTGCCAGCAGCCGGGCGGCTTCTAACTATGGCTACACCTTC. It encodes CASSRAASNYGYTF.

The chain links TRBV2 to TRBJ2-3; tentative D call: TRBD1 (6 bases). Germline lookup yields CDR1 SNHLY and CDR2 FYNNEI. CDR3 length: 13 amino acids. V was pared by 6 bases and J by 5 bases, with 12 bases between. The CDR3 loop is CASRQGNRDTQYF. The CDR3 bases are TGTGCCAGCAGACAGGGAAATAGAGATACGCAGTATTTT.

The chain is built from TRBV6-4 and TRBJ2-3; the D is unclear. V shed 8 bases and J shed 3 bases, with 12 bases lying between them. In germline, CDR1 is MRHNA, CDR2 SNTAGT. The length of the CDR3 is 13 residues. The CDR3 region is CASRSVQTDTQYF. The CDR3 region has the DNA TGTGCCAGCCGGTCCGTTCAAACAGATACGCAGTATTTT.

V is TRBV7-6 and J is TRBJ2-7; TRBD1 agrees at 9 bases. The V gene's germline CDR1 is SGHVS and CDR2 FNYEAQ. V lost 3 bases to trimming and J lost 3 bases; unmatched junction nucleotides: 9. CDR3 length: 16 amino acids. The CDR3 loop reads CASSLKPTGQGYEQYF. The CDR3 nucleotides are TGTGCCAGCAGCTTGAAGCCGACGGGACAGGGCTACGAGCAGTACTTC.

The rearrangement links TRBV5-1 to TRBJ1-2; 9 nucleotides line up with TRBD1. V lost 3 bases to trimming and J lost 8 bases; unmatched junction nucleotides: 5. Looked up from germline, CDR1 is SGHRS and CDR2 is YFSETQ. The CDR3 consists of 13 residues. The CDR3 DNA sequence: TGCGCCAGCAGCTACGGGACAGGGCGAGGCTACACCTTC. It specifies CASSYGTGRGYTF.

Worth noting for this clone: The sample has other DNA sequences that encode this CDR3 too. V usage is TRBV9 and J usage is TRBJ1-2; 7 positions match TRBD1. V trimming: 4 bases; J trimming: 4 bases; junction bases outside the gene matches: 7. The CDR3 loop spans 14 amino acids. The germline CDR1 and CDR2 sequences are SGDLS and YYNGEE. The CDR3 protein is CASSPGTALYGYTF. DNA for the CDR3: TGTGCCAGCAGCCCCGGGACAGCCCTCTATGGCTACACCTTC.

This sequence joins TRBV27 and TRBJ2-5, with 12 bases aligning to TRBD1. The CDR3 runs to 15 residues. Germline V CDR1 and CDR2: MNHEY, SMNVEV (reference sequence). Trimming at V came to 3 bases and at J to 7 bases, leaving 6 bases not matched to a gene. The CDR3 DNA is TGTGCCAGCAGTTTCGGGACAGGGGGCTTCGGGACCCAGTACTTC. Residues: CASSFGTGGFGTQYF.

This clone has more than one count but fewer than ten. The rearrangement joins TRBV13 to TRBJ2-2; D is perhaps TRBD2 (7 bases). Deletions cut 2 bases from V and 6 bases from J, with 13 bases between. CDR1 is PRHDT and CDR2 is FYEKMQ in the germline V gene (reference sequence). This CDR3 is built from 15 residues. CDR3 residues: CASSLRGGAPGELFF. The CDR3 DNA is TGTGCCAGCAGCTTACGCGGGGGCGCTCCCGGGGAGCTGTTTTTT.

J is TRBJ1-3 and V is TRBV28; TRBD1 matches at 8 bases. The CDR3 loop spans 16 amino acids. Unmatched junction bases numbered 12, after V lost 8 bases and J lost 3 bases. Germline-derived CDR1 and CDR2 are MDHEN and SYDVKM. The chain's CDR3 is CASLAWQGAGGNTIYF. CDR3 sequence (DNA): TGTGCCAGCCTAGCTTGGCAGGGGGCAGGTGGAAACACCATATATTTT. The full variable domain, with the rest looked up from reference TRBV28 and TRBJ1-3, is DVKVTQSSRYLVKRTGEKVFLECVQDMDHENMFWYRQDPGLGLRLIYFSYDVKMKEKGDIPEGYSVSREKKERFSLILESASTNQTSMYLCASLAWQGAGGNTIYFGEGSWLTVV.

J is TRBJ2-2 and V is TRBV4-1; D is ambiguous. Per the germline V gene, CDR1 is MGHRA and CDR2 is YSYEKL. The CDR3 sequence is 12 residues long. Trimming stripped 4 bases from V and 5 bases from J, with 5 bases between. This chain's CDR3 is CASSPQTGELFF. CDR3 sequence (DNA): TGCGCCAGCAGCCCCCAAACCGGGGAGCTGTTTTTT.

CDR3 amino acids: CASSVPGGRVLFF. DNA of the CDR3: TGTGCCAGCAGCGTGCCAGGGGGCCGAGTGCTGTTTTTT. The J gene is TRBJ2-2, the V gene TRBV9, with TRBD1 matching 8 bases. The CDR3 extends over 13 amino acids. Germline CDR1 SGDLS, CDR2 YYNGEE. After removal of 2 bases from V and 13 bases from J, the junction contained 7 bases not matched to a gene.

This chain uses TRBV7-2 with TRBJ2-7; D uncertain. Germline loops: CDR1 SGHTA, CDR2 FQGNSA. The CDR3 spans 12 residues. V dropped 1 base and J dropped 1 base, with 2 bases sitting between them. In DNA form, the CDR3 reads TGTGCCAGCAGCTTAGTGTCCTACGAGCAGTACTTC. Protein sequence: CASSLVSYEQYF.

J is TRBJ1-3 and V is TRBV6-6; D perhaps matches TRBD1 (6 bases). V was trimmed by 7 bases and J by 0 bases, leaving 7 bases between them. The germline CDR1 and CDR2 sequences are MNHNY and SVGAGI (reference sequence). This CDR3 spans 13 amino acids. Here the CDR3 reads CASKGGSGNTIYF. CDR3 in DNA: TGTGCCAGCAAGGGGGGCTCTGGAAACACCATATATTTT.

The chain couples TRBV6-5 to TRBJ1-4; the D gene is possibly TRBD1 (5 bases). CDR1 and CDR2 (germline): MNHEY, SVGAGI. The CDR3 has 13 residues. Trimming stripped 2 bases from V and 10 bases from J, with 11 bases between. CDR3 bases: TGTGCCAGCAGTTACGGGGGTTCGGGAAAACTGTTTTTT. Encoded protein: CASSYGGSGKLFF.